Presented here are 27 T cell receptor beta chains from one specimen sequenced in a study of cytomegalovirus exposure and HLA in healthy donors. The PCR made use of 60 Vbeta and 13 Jbeta primers. Clones were read by immunoSEQ multiplex PCR, and TCRdb kept only the in-frame ones, dropping some. The sample has 130,000 or so clones. The sequencing sample was made of PBMCs. The source of these receptors is a woman aged 40 to 50 in good health and CMV-seronegative.

As to this clone: The same CDR3 arises from other DNA sequences in this sample as well. J is TRBJ2-7 and V is TRBV2, with 12 bases matching TRBD1. This CDR3 contains 16 residues. Germline CDR1 SNHLY, CDR2 FYNNEI. The junction had 3 bases not matched to a gene; V was cut back by 2 bases and J by 1 base. In DNA, the CDR3 is TGTGCCAGCAGTGAACCGGGACAGGGGGCTTCCTACGAGCAGTACTTC. This gives the protein CASSEPGQGASYEQYF.

V gene TRBV7-9 combines with J gene TRBJ1-6; D gene ambiguous. Looked up from germline, CDR1 is SEHNR and CDR2 is FQNEAQ (reference sequence). The CDR3 consists of 13 residues. V was clipped by 8 bases and J by 0 bases, with 5 bases between them. This CDR3 is CASASSYNSPLHF. The CDR3 bases are TGTGCCAGCGCGAGCTCCTATAATTCACCCCTCCACTTT. Full variable domain (missing parts from reference TRBV7-9 and TRBJ1-6): DTGVSQNPRHKITKRGQNVTFRCDPISEHNRLYWYRQTLGQGPEFLTYFQNEAQLEKSRLLSDRFSAERPKGSFSTLEIQRTEQGDSAMYLCASASSYNSPLHFGNGTRLTVT.

The chain uses TRBV2 and TRBJ1-3; D perhaps matches TRBD1 (5 bases). There are 13 residues in the CDR3. Trimming shortened V by 8 bases and J by 0 bases, and 8 bases separated the two germline ends. From germline, CDR1 is SNHLY and CDR2 FYNNEI. The CDR3 sequence: CASVRDSGNTIYF. The CDR3 region has the DNA TGTGCCAGCGTCAGGGACTCTGGAAACACCATATATTTT.

This sequence joins TRBV6-4 and TRBJ2-6; TRBD1 matches at 9 bases. The germline CDR1 and CDR2 sequences are MRHNA and SNTAGT. The CDR3 totals 16 residues. V trimming: 6 bases; J trimming: 0 bases; junction bases outside the gene matches: 3. The CDR3 spells CASSRDRVSGANVLTF. For the CDR3, the DNA is TGTGCCAGCAGCCGGGACAGGGTCTCTGGGGCCAACGTCCTGACTTTC.

The chain's CDR3 is CASSQDINYGYTF. CDR3 in DNA: TGTGCCAGCAGTCAGGACATAAACTATGGCTACACCTTC. V gene TRBV5-8 combines with J gene TRBJ1-2, with D possibly TRBD1 on 5 matching bases. This CDR3 comprises 13 residues. V lost 5 bases to trimming and J lost 2 bases, with 10 bases between them. Germline CDR1 is SGHTS and CDR2 is YDEGEE. Full variable domain (remainder filled in from reference TRBV5-8 and TRBJ1-2): EAGVTQSPTHLIKTRGQQATLRCSPISGHTSVYWYQQALGLGLQFLLWYDEGEERNRGNFPPRFSGRQFPNYSSELNVNALELEDSALYLCASSQDINYGYTFGSGTRLTVV.

V is TRBV7-3 and J is TRBJ1-1, with D maybe TRBD1 (5 bases). In germline, CDR1 is SGHTA, CDR2 FQGTGA. CDR3 length equals 13 residues. Between the trimmed V and J ends, which lost 9 bases and 5 bases, there was a span of 16 bases. CDR3 nucleotides: TGTGCCAGTGGGGGAGGGATAGGGACTGAAGCTTTCTTT. Protein product: CASGGGIGTEAFF.

CDR3: CATSTLFTSGGNSGTQYF. Written as DNA, the CDR3 is TGTGCCACCAGCACCCTTTTTACTAGCGGGGGGAATTCTGGTACGCAGTATTTT. The V call is TRBV15, the J call TRBJ2-3; the match to TRBD2 covers 12 bases. Germline assignment: CDR1 LNHNV and CDR2 YYDKDF (reference sequence). The CDR3 is made up of 18 amino acids. V gave up 4 bases and J gave up 8 bases; unmatched junction bases: 16.

V gene TRBV6-1 combines with J gene TRBJ2-7; D is undetermined. V shed 6 bases and J shed 2 bases, with 14 bases lying between them. Germline V lookup: CDR1 MNHNS, CDR2 SASEGT. CDR3 length equals 14 residues. CDR3 in DNA: TGTGCCAGCAGCCGGAGTGGCGGAACCTACGAGCAGTACGTC. Protein: CASSRSGGTYEQYV.

The chain recombines TRBV7-3 with TRBJ2-3, with 7 bases matching TRBD2. Trimming removed 7 bases from V and 3 bases from J; junction bases left unmatched: 4. Germline lookup yields CDR1 SGHTA and CDR2 FQGTGA. The CDR3 is 13 amino acids. The CDR3 coding sequence is TGTGCCAGCAAAGGCGGGGGAACAGATACGCAGTATTTT. Protein sequence: CASKGGGTDTQYF. Variable domain in full (rest from reference TRBV7-3 and TRBJ2-3): GAGVSQTPSNKVTEKGKYVELRCDPISGHTALYWYRQSLGQGPEFLIYFQGTGAADDSGLPNDRFFAVRPEGSVSTLKIQRTERGDSAVYLCASKGGGTDTQYFGPGTRLTVL.

The chain carries TRBV28 and TRBJ1-5, with 7 bases fitting TRBD1. Germline trimming cut 3 bases from V and 7 bases from J; bases unmatched to any gene: 9. Germline V gene lookup returns CDR1 MDHEN and CDR2 SYDVKM. This CDR3 has 15 amino acids. The CDR3: CASSFPGGRWQPQHF. The CDR3 nucleotides read TGTGCCAGCAGTTTTCCAGGGGGAAGATGGCAGCCCCAGCATTTT.

This sequence joins TRBV7-2 and TRBJ1-2; 7 bases map to TRBD1. The CDR3 covers 18 residues. Looked up from germline, CDR1 is SGHTA and CDR2 is FQGNSA. The junction had 14 bases not matched to a gene; V was cut back by 3 bases and J by 1 base. The CDR3 here is CASSFYFRDSALNYGYTF. CDR3 sequence (DNA): TGTGCCAGCAGCTTCTACTTCCGGGACAGCGCCCTTAACTATGGCTACACCTTC.

This rearrangement joins TRBV7-2 to TRBJ1-6; the D is unclear. V lost 6 bases and J lost 0, with 9 bases in between. The CDR3 runs to 15 residues. Germline lookup yields CDR1 SGHTA and CDR2 FQGNSA. Here the CDR3 DNA reads TGTGCCAGCAGTTCTGCGAGCTCCTATAATTCACCCCTCCACTTT. Its protein product is CASSSASSYNSPLHF.

CDR3 sequence: CASSLRGTRNNEQFF. Here the CDR3 DNA reads TGTGCCAGCAGCTTAAGGGGGACCCGGAACAATGAGCAGTTCTTC. The chain couples TRBV7-2 to TRBJ2-1; possible D gene TRBD1, 6 bases. The CDR3 has 15 residues. The germline V and J ends were trimmed by 2 bases and 5 bases, with 13 bases remaining between them. Germline V gene sequence: CDR1 SGHTA, CDR2 FQGNSA. Drawing the rest from reference TRBV7-2 and TRBJ2-1, the complete variable domain is GAGVSQSPSNKVTEKGKDVELRCDPISGHTALYWYRQSLGQGLEFLIYFQGNSAPDKSGLPSDRFSAERTGGSVSTLTIQRTQQEDSAVYLCASSLRGTRNNEQFFGPGTRLTVL.

The rearrangement uses TRBV5-6 and TRBJ2-5, with D maybe TRBD1 (6 bases). The CDR3 consists of 15 residues. Trimming took 1 base from V and 1 from J, leaving 11 bases between them. Germline V CDR1 and CDR2: SGHDT, YYEEEE. CDR3 in amino acids: CASSLWGPLQETQYF. The CDR3 coding sequence is TGTGCCAGCAGCTTGTGGGGGCCTCTCCAAGAGACCCAGTACTTC.

The chain joins TRBV2 to TRBJ1-4; 7 positions agree with TRBD1. Germline values: CDR1 SNHLY, CDR2 FYNNEI. V was clipped by 5 bases and J by 14 bases; unmatched bases: 2. The CDR3 contains 10 residues. CDR3 region: CASSSGGLFF. CDR3 in DNA: TGTGCCAGCAGTTCAGGGGGGCTGTTTTTT. The full variable domain, its missing parts supplied by reference TRBV2 and TRBJ1-4, is EPEVTQTPSHQVTQMGQEVILRCVPISNHLYFYWYRQILGQKVEFLVSFYNNEISEKSEIFDDQFSVERPDGSNFTLKIRSTKLEDSAMYFCASSSGGLFFGSGTQLSVL.

The chain uses TRBV28 and TRBJ1-5; 9 positions match TRBD1. With 4 bases clipped from V and 6 bases from J, the junction kept 10 bases outside the gene matches. The CDR3 has 16 residues. CDR1 is MDHEN and CDR2 is SYDVKM in the germline V gene. This chain's CDR3 is CASSSRDRALSQPQHF. The DNA of the CDR3 is TGTGCCAGCAGTTCCCGGGACAGGGCGTTGAGTCAGCCCCAGCATTTT. Looking up the rest from reference TRBV28 and TRBJ1-5 gives the full variable domain: DVKVTQSSRYLVKRTGEKVFLECVQDMDHENMFWYRQDPGLGLRLIYFSYDVKMKEKGDIPEGYSVSREKKERFSLILESASTNQTSMYLCASSSRDRALSQPQHFGDGTRLSIL.

This chain links TRBV28 with TRBJ1-1; D uncertain. CDR1 MDHEN and CDR2 SYDVKM come from the germline V gene. V shed 7 bases and J shed 4 bases, with 7 bases lying between them. There are 11 residues in the CDR3. The DNA for the CDR3 is TGTGCCAGCAATTACTTCACTGAAGCTTTCTTT. It encodes CASNYFTEAFF.

The V gene is TRBV7-2, the J gene TRBJ2-2; D possibly corresponds to TRBD2 (6 bases). Germline V gene sequence: CDR1 SGHTA, CDR2 FQGNSA. The V end was cut by 5 bases, the J end by 6 bases, with 13 bases between. The CDR3 is 14 amino acids. DNA of the CDR3: TGTGCCAGCAGCCCCTCCGCGGGGTCCGGGGAGCTGTTTTTT. It codes for CASSPSAGSGELFF.

V gene TRBV6-5 combines with J gene TRBJ2-7; 12 positions match TRBD2. The trim removed 6 bases at V and 2 bases at J, leaving 5 bases unmatched. Per the germline V gene, CDR1 is MNHEY and CDR2 is SVGAGI. CDR3 size: 15 residues. The CDR3: CASRTRLAGAYEQYV. In nucleotides, the CDR3 is TGTGCCAGCAGAACCCGACTAGCGGGGGCCTACGAGCAGTACGTC.

V is TRBV7-3 and J is TRBJ1-3; TRBD1 is a possible D gene (5 bases). The CDR3 runs to 15 residues. Germline CDR1 reads SGHTA; CDR2 reads FQGTGA. V lost 5 bases to trimming and J lost 4 bases, with 15 bases between them. The CDR3 coding sequence is TGTGCCAGCAGCCTCGGGGGGGAAGCCGGAAACACCATATATTTT. Amino acids: CASSLGGEAGNTIYF.

The J gene is TRBJ1-2, the V gene TRBV6-5; 8 bases agree with TRBD1. The CDR3 totals 15 residues. The V gene end was trimmed by 0 bases and the J gene end by 7 bases; junction bases not matched to a gene: 7. The V gene's germline CDR1 is MNHEY and CDR2 SVGAGI. CDR3 bases: TGTGCCAGCAGTTACTCGAGTCAGGGGGCGGGTGGCTACACCTTC. This translates into CASSYSSQGAGGYTF.

V and J are TRBV7-3 and TRBJ2-3; D is unresolved. CDR1 is SGHTA and CDR2 is FQGTGA in the germline V gene. V lost 5 bases to trimming and J lost 8 bases, with 17 bases between them. The CDR3 is 14 residues long. DNA of the CDR3: TGTGCCAGCAGCCCCCAGTTGTCCCCGGGTACGCAGTATTTT. Translating it yields CASSPQLSPGTQYF. Together with reference TRBV7-3 and TRBJ2-3, the CDR3 gives the full variable domain: GAGVSQTPSNKVTEKGKYVELRCDPISGHTALYWYRQSLGQGPEFLIYFQGTGAADDSGLPNDRFFAVRPEGSVSTLKIQRTERGDSAVYLCASSPQLSPGTQYFGPGTRLTVL.

The V gene is TRBV6-6, the J gene TRBJ1-4; D is perhaps TRBD1 (6 bases). Germline loops: CDR1 MNHNY, CDR2 SVGAGI (reference sequence). V was cut by 4 bases and J by 8 bases, with 11 bases left in between. The CDR3 totals 13 residues. CDR3 DNA: TGTGCCAGCAGTTTGACAGGTGGAGAAAAACTGTTTTTT. Translating it yields CASSLTGGEKLFF.

This chain links TRBV5-4 with TRBJ2-3; tentative D call: TRBD2 (7 bases). CDR1 and CDR2 (germline): SGHNT, YYREEE (reference sequence). V was cut by 4 bases and J by 3 bases, with 15 bases left in between. This CDR3 spans 15 amino acids. The CDR3 nucleotides are TGTGCCAGCAGCGGAGGGGGGGGCTTGACAGATACGCAGTATTTT. As protein: CASSGGGGLTDTQYF.

The V call is TRBV10-3, the J call TRBJ1-4; no definite D call. V shed 5 bases and J shed 5 bases, with 3 bases lying between them. The CDR3 sequence is 11 residues long. Germline assignment: CDR1 ENHRY and CDR2 SYGVKD. The CDR3 is CAISQNEKLFF. The CDR3 DNA sequence: TGTGCCATCAGTCAGAATGAAAAACTGTTTTTT.

The chain has TRBV19 and TRBJ1-2; D gene ambiguous. The CDR3 length is 14 residues. Germline V gene lookup returns CDR1 LNHDA and CDR2 SQIVND (reference sequence). Trimming removed 5 bases at V and 0 bases at J, with 10 bases between. The CDR3 reads CASSSQAANYGYTF. In DNA, the CDR3 is TGTGCCAGTAGTTCCCAGGCAGCTAACTATGGCTACACCTTC.

This chain links TRBV5-4 with TRBJ2-1; 11 bases align to TRBD2. J gave up 5 bases and V 4 bases, and 5 bases lay outside the gene matches. This CDR3 is built from 15 residues. The germline V gene encodes CDR1 SGHNT and CDR2 YYREEE (reference sequence). CDR3 sequence (DNA): TGTGCCAGCAGCGCTGGGGGACTAGCGGACAATGAGCAGTTCTTC. Its protein is CASSAGGLADNEQFF.